Sequencing of this T cell receptor beta chain was carried out in a study of T cell responses to AZD1222 COVID-19 vaccine. Study-level points and caveats: Researchers took repertoire samples only after the peak T cell response had come. Donors were mostly white British, more females; clonal diversity possibly underestimated.

The method was immunoSEQ multiplex PCR; TCRdb's version includes in-frame clones alone and lacks a portion of them. Here the sample spans about 150,000 clones, 87% being singletons. Looked up from germline, CDR1 is SEHNR and CDR2 is FQNEAQ (reference sequence). The CDR3 loop spans 13 amino acids. The V gene end was trimmed by 11 bases and the J gene end by 6 bases; junction bases not matched to a gene: 6. A note on this clone: As yet, its antigen is unknown.

This TCR was recovered from an adult who received the AZD1222 COVID-19 vaccine. Sequencing was performed on peripheral blood, taken 28 days after the second AZD1222 dose. The chain links TRBV7-9 to TRBJ2-1; 11 positions agree with TRBD2. The DNA for the CDR3 is TGTGCCTCAAGACTAGCGGGATCCAATGAGCAGTTCTTC. Its protein product is CASRLAGSNEQFF. The complete variable domain, with remaining parts taken from reference TRBV7-9 and TRBJ2-1, reads DTGVSQNPRHKITKRGQNVTFRCDPISEHNRLYWYRQTLGQGPEFLTYFQNEAQLEKSRLLSDRFSAERPKGSFSTLEIQRTEQGDSAMYLCASRLAGSNEQFFGPGTRLTVL.